Below, 21 T cell receptor beta chains from the same sample are listed, as sequenced in a study of T cells in Graves' hyperthyroidism and ophthalmopathy. TCR beta CDR3 region amplification was performed from RNA transcripts. In the first-round RT-PCR of the TCR CDR3, the HTBI primer set was used. TCRdb reprocessed the multiplex PCR reads with MiXCR, giving one entry per CDR3 protein. Of about 350,000 distinct CDR3 sequences detected, around 18% appear once; the ten largest clones hold less than 20%. Sequenced: blood. The receptors originated from a woman in her forties with Graves' ophthalmopathy.

This clonotype was detected many times. The gene calls are TRBV5-1 and TRBJ2-3; 14 bases match TRBD2. Per germline, CDR1 SGHRS and CDR2 YFSETQ. J was trimmed by 1 base and V by 3 bases; bases with no gene match: 4. The CDR3 consists of 17 residues. The CDR3 loop is CASSSGTSGSGTDTQYF. DNA for the CDR3: TGCGCCAGCAGCTCCGGGACTAGCGGGAGTGGCACAGATACGCAGTATTTT.

The V gene is TRBV28, the J gene TRBJ2-7; TRBD2 matches at 12 bases. From germline, CDR1 is MDHEN and CDR2 SYDVKM. This CDR3 spans 16 amino acids. The junction had 7 bases not matched to a gene; V was cut back by 5 bases and J by 2 bases. The CDR3 coding sequence is TGTGCCAGCAGTACACGGACTAGCGGGGATCCCTACGAGCAGTACTTC. It translates to CASSTRTSGDPYEQYF.

This clonotype has at least ten counts. This chain joins TRBV6-1 and TRBJ1-5, with TRBD1 as a possible D gene (6 bases). Germline-derived CDR1 and CDR2 are MNHNS and SASEGT. Trimming took off 6 bases at V and 5 bases at J, with 14 bases between the two ends. CDR3 length: 14 residues. The CDR3 nucleotides read TGTGCCAGCAGGAACGGACAGTTCGATCAGCCCCAGCATTTT. It is translated as CASRNGQFDQPQHF.

The table lists this clonotype with many counts. This chain connects TRBV12-3 or TRBV12-4 to TRBJ2-7; D not resolved. CDR3 length equals 14 residues. Trimming shortened V by 7 bases and J by 6 bases, and 19 bases separated the two germline ends. CDR3 in DNA: TGTGCCAGCAACCCGCTTGGTGGGATGGCCGAGCAGTACTTC. Amino acid sequence: CASNPLGGMAEQYF.

This clonotype showed up many times. The V gene is TRBV6-2 or TRBV6-3, the J gene TRBJ1-6, with 7 bases fitting TRBD1. This CDR3 contains 15 residues. The J segment lost 9 bases and the V segment lost 2 bases, leaving 7 bases of the junction unmatched. The germline CDR1 and CDR2 sequences are MNHEY and SVGEGT. CDR3 in DNA: TGTGCCAGCAGTTACGGGCAGGGGGGAACTTCACCCCTCCACTTT. Translating gives CASSYGQGGTSPLHF.

This clonotype was seen ten or more times. One end of the junction does not line up with germline, which may come from a read error. The J gene is TRBJ1-2, the V gene TRBV27; no clear D. This CDR3 spans 11 amino acids. The germline CDR1 and CDR2 sequences are MNHEY and SMNVEV (reference sequence). DNA for the CDR3: TGTGCCGGCAGTTCGGGCTATGGCTACACCTTC. This codes for CAGSSGYGYTF.

This clonotype was counted at least ten times. The rearrangement links TRBV5-1 to TRBJ1-1; no reliable D call. Germline CDR1 SGHRS, CDR2 YFSETQ. This CDR3 has 15 amino acids. V lost 0 bases, J lost 1 base, and 10 bases lay in between. The DNA of the CDR3 is TGCGCCAGCAGCTTGGATGGGCGGCCGAACACTGAAGCTTTCTTT. It yields the protein CASSLDGRPNTEAFF.

The rearrangement uses TRBV5-1 and TRBJ2-2; the D is unclear. The CDR3 has 17 amino acids. Germline CDR1 reads SGHRS; CDR2 reads YFSETQ. V lost 4 bases and J 1 base, leaving 17 bases between the germline ends. In nucleotides, the CDR3 is TGCGCCAGCAGCCCCCGACCACATAACAGGAACACCGGGGAGCTGTTTTTT. It encodes CASSPRPHNRNTGELFF.

This clonotype was detected ten times or more. The chain uses TRBV11-2 and TRBJ2-7; 8 positions agree with TRBD2. With 0 bases clipped from V and 5 bases from J, the junction kept 6 bases outside the gene matches. The CDR3 spans 15 residues. Looked up from germline, CDR1 is SGHAT and CDR2 is FQNNGV. CDR3 nucleotide sequence: TGTGCCAGCAGCTTAGATGCGGGAGGCCGAGACGAGCAGTACTTC. As protein: CASSLDAGGRDEQYF.

This clonotype was recorded at least ten times. This chain connects TRBV29-1 to TRBJ1-1; D remains ambiguous. CDR3 size: 10 residues. V shed 2 bases and J shed 8 bases, with 6 bases lying between them. Germline values: CDR1 SQVTM, CDR2 ANQGSEA. The CDR3 DNA reads as TGCAGCGTTGAAACGCTAGAAGCTTTCTTT. Amino acid sequence: CSVETLEAFF.

This clonotype showed up many times. The chain links TRBV10-2 to TRBJ1-1; 8 positions agree with TRBD1. V lost 6 bases to trimming and J lost 2 bases; unmatched junction nucleotides: 5. Germline V gives CDR1 WSHSY, CDR2 SAAADI. This CDR3 is 14 amino acids long. CDR3 bases: TGCGCCAGCAGCCGAGGGACAGGTAACACTGAAGCTTTCTTT. Residues: CASSRGTGNTEAFF.

The CDR3 reads CAWIQVSGTEAFF. The CDR3 bases are TGTGCCTGGATTCAAGTATCGGGCACTGAAGCTTTCTTT. The rearrangement links TRBV30 to TRBJ1-1; no reliable D call. V dropped 4 bases and J dropped 4 bases, with 13 bases sitting between them. Germline CDR1 is GTSNPN and CDR2 is SVGIG (reference sequence). CDR3 length equals 13 residues.

This clonotype was seen at least ten times. The chain has TRBV2 and TRBJ1-1; D remains unclear. Germline CDR1 is SNHLY and CDR2 is FYNNEI. This CDR3 contains 13 residues. V gave up 6 bases and J gave up 3 bases, with 11 bases separating them. Here the CDR3 reads CASRLNWDTEAFF. The CDR3 DNA follows: TGTGCCAGCAGGTTGAACTGGGACACTGAAGCTTTCTTT.

In this sample, this clonotype turned up many times. J is TRBJ1-5 and V is TRBV4-1; D ambiguous. V lost 4 bases, J lost 5 bases, and 12 bases lay in between. CDR3 length: 14 amino acids. Germline assignment: CDR1 MGHRA and CDR2 YSYEKL. The CDR3 here is CASSPIGQHQPQHF. The CDR3 DNA reads TGCGCCAGCAGCCCCATTGGGCAGCATCAGCCCCAGCATTTT.

The chain links TRBV19 to TRBJ1-5; D gene uncertain. The V gene's germline CDR1 is LNHDA and CDR2 SQIVND (reference sequence). CDR3 size: 15 residues. V lost 1 base to trimming and J lost 0 bases, with 7 bases between them. CDR3 amino acids: CASSIGLYSNQPQHF. DNA of the CDR3: TGTGCCAGTAGTATAGGGCTTTATAGCAATCAGCCCCAGCATTTT.

This clonotype was recorded at least ten times. The J gene is TRBJ1-2, the V gene TRBV28; D unresolved. CDR3 length: 14 residues. The germline V gene encodes CDR1 MDHEN and CDR2 SYDVKM. The ends were cut back, 6 bases at V and 0 bases at J, with 11 bases in the middle. In DNA form, the CDR3 reads TGTGCCAGCAGCTGGCTGACATCTAACTATGGCTACACCTTC. This codes for CASSWLTSNYGYTF.

This clonotype was detected ten times or more. The chain is built from TRBV30 and TRBJ1-5, with TRBD1 identical over 10 bases. V was clipped by 3 bases and J by 8 bases; unmatched bases: 7. CDR1 and CDR2 (germline): GTSNPN, SVGIG (reference sequence). CDR3 size: 14 residues. The CDR3 region is CAWRRDRGQEPQHF. CDR3 DNA: TGTGCCTGGAGACGGGACAGGGGACAGGAGCCCCAGCATTTT.

The chain joins TRBV6-5 to TRBJ2-2; possible D gene TRBD1, 6 bases. Trimming stripped 4 bases from V and 1 base from J, with 7 bases between. The V gene's germline CDR1 is MNHEY and CDR2 SVGAGI. This CDR3 contains 14 residues. The CDR3 coding sequence is TGTGCCAGCAGTTGGACAGTGAACACCGGGGAGCTGTTTTTT. This codes for CASSWTVNTGELFF.

This clonotype was recorded at least ten times. The V gene is TRBV6-1, the J gene TRBJ2-2; the D gene is possibly TRBD1 (6 bases). CDR1 and CDR2 from the germline V gene are MNHNS and SASEGT. Trimming shortened V by 8 bases and J by 5 bases, and 12 bases separated the two germline ends. The CDR3 has 13 amino acids. The CDR3 spells CASQGFRTGELFF. CDR3 nucleotide sequence: TGTGCCAGCCAGGGGTTTCGAACCGGGGAGCTGTTTTTT.

V gene TRBV11-1 combines with J gene TRBJ2-4; D ambiguous. This CDR3 comprises 16 residues. Germline V CDR1 and CDR2: SGHAT, FQDESV (reference sequence). The V end was cut by 1 base, the J end by 1 base, with 11 bases between. In nucleotides, the CDR3 is TGTGCCAGCAGCTTAGAAGCCATTGGGGCCAAAAACATTCAGTACTTC. Its protein is CASSLEAIGAKNIQYF.

This chain uses TRBV11-2 with TRBJ1-1; TRBD1 matches 7 bases. CDR3 length: 15 residues. V dropped 5 bases and J dropped 5; count of bases not matched to a gene: 11. Germline CDR1 SGHAT, CDR2 FQNNGV. CDR3 DNA sequence: TGTGCCAGCAGCAACAACCCAGGGGGTGGGACTGAAGCTTTCTTT. Encoded protein: CASSNNPGGGTEAFF.